These 14 T cell receptor beta chains were all obtained from the same sample, sequenced in a study of blood T cell repertoires in COVID-19. Libraries were prepared by immunoSEQ multiplex PCR; TCRdb keeps only in-frame clonotypes and omits some of them. The data hold some 100,000 clones, with less than 85% observed a single time. Sequencing was carried out using peripheral blood. The source of these receptors is a man between 65 and 80 years old with COVID-19, enrolled during active disease.

The chain links TRBV19 to TRBJ2-1; 9 nucleotides align to TRBD1. Germline V gene sequence: CDR1 LNHDA, CDR2 SQIVND (reference sequence). CDR3 length: 19 residues. V lost 3 bases, J lost 6 bases, and 18 bases stayed unmatched. CDR3 sequence reads: CASSIGGSNLQGAPNEQFF. The CDR3 bases are TGTGCCAGTAGTATTGGAGGGTCCAATTTACAGGGGGCCCCCAATGAGCAGTTCTTC.

J is TRBJ2-7 and V is TRBV29-1, with D maybe TRBD2 (5 bases). The CDR3 consists of 13 residues. V was cut by 5 bases and J by 7 bases, with 18 bases left in between. Germline V gene lookup returns CDR1 SQVTM and CDR2 ANQGSEA. CDR3 protein: CSVRPTTREEQYF. The CDR3 DNA is TGCAGCGTTCGCCCAACTACTAGGGAGGAGCAGTACTTC.

The chain has TRBV7-8 and TRBJ2-3; 10 bases agree with TRBD2. This CDR3 region has 16 residues. J gave up 4 bases and V 4 bases, and 8 bases lay outside the gene matches. CDR1 is SGHVS, CDR2 FQNEAQ, per germline. Written as DNA, the CDR3 is TGTGCCAGCAGCTCCGCCAGCGGGAGGGCCGCAGATACGCAGTATTTT. Translating gives CASSSASGRAADTQYF. Using reference TRBV7-8 and TRBJ2-3 for the parts outside the CDR3, the full variable domain is GAGVSQSPRYKVAKRGQDVALRCDPISGHVSLFWYQQALGQGPEFLTYFQNEAQLDKSGLPSDRFFAERPEGSVSTLKIQRTQQEDSAVYLCASSSASGRAADTQYFGPGTRLTVL.

This clone has a count of ten or more. The chain carries TRBV2 and TRBJ1-1; D is undetermined. Trimming took off 7 bases at V and 1 base at J, with 13 bases between the two ends. The CDR3 length is 14 residues. Looked up from germline, CDR1 is SNHLY and CDR2 is FYNNEI. The CDR3: CASMLGQANTEAFF. DNA for the CDR3: TGTGCCAGCATGTTGGGCCAAGCGAACACTGAAGCTTTCTTT.

This clone was recorded once. The V call is TRBV28, the J call TRBJ2-3; possibly TRBD1 for D (6 bases). This CDR3 is 15 amino acids long. From germline, CDR1 is MDHEN and CDR2 SYDVKM. V lost 2 bases, J lost 4 bases, and 13 bases lay in between. CDR3 loop: CASSLAGAKADTQYF. As DNA, the CDR3 is TGTGCCAGCAGTTTAGCAGGGGCTAAGGCAGATACGCAGTATTTT.

The V gene is TRBV14, the J gene TRBJ1-2, with D perhaps TRBD1 (5 bases). The CDR3 spans 14 residues. Germline CDR1 and CDR2: SGHDN and FVKESK. V was shortened by 4 bases and J by 0 bases, with 9 bases between the two germline ends. The CDR3 loop is CASSPGSSNYGYTF. In nucleotides, the CDR3 is TGTGCCAGCAGCCCAGGGTCTTCTAACTATGGCTACACCTTC.

Note on this clone: The limits of the CDR3 on the DNA are not certain, so only TCRdb's listed CDR3 is given. This rearrangement joins TRBV7-2 to TRBJ2-1; the tabulated D call, TRBD2, remains unverified against the DNA. Both ends counted, the CDR3 spans 15 residues. Germline V CDR1 and CDR2: SGHTA, FQGNSA. The CDR3 is CASSPVAGGIVGEFF.

This chain uses TRBV28 with TRBJ2-5; TRBD1 aligns across 7 bases. With 6 bases clipped from V and 7 bases from J, the junction kept 11 bases outside the gene matches. The CDR3 is made up of 14 amino acids. The germline gives CDR1 MDHEN, CDR2 SYDVKM. CDR3 residues: CASRPTTGSWTQYF. The DNA for the CDR3 is TGTGCCAGCAGACCCACGACAGGGTCGTGGACCCAGTACTTC. Full variable domain (missing parts from reference TRBV28 and TRBJ2-5): DVKVTQSSRYLVKRTGEKVFLECVQDMDHENMFWYRQDPGLGLRLIYFSYDVKMKEKGDIPEGYSVSREKKERFSLILESASTNQTSMYLCASRPTTGSWTQYFGPGTRLLVL.

The gene calls are TRBV28 and TRBJ1-1; maybe TRBD1 (5 bases). The CDR3 is made up of 14 amino acids. Trimming pared 7 bases from V and 4 bases from J, leaving 16 bases between. Germline lookup yields CDR1 MDHEN and CDR2 SYDVKM. The CDR3 is CASNVFGGGTEAFF. The DNA for the CDR3 is TGTGCCAGCAATGTCTTCGGGGGAGGCACTGAAGCTTTCTTT.

This clone was seen more than once but under ten times. The CDR3 coding sequence is TGCGCCAGCAGCTTGGGGGGCCCTAACACTGAAGCTTTCTTT. It translates to CASSLGGPNTEAFF. The chain carries TRBV5-1 and TRBJ1-1, with D possibly matching TRBD1 (5 bases). The germline V gene has CDR1 SGHRS and CDR2 YFSETQ. Trimming removed 0 bases at V and 2 bases at J, with 8 bases between. CDR3 length equals 14 residues.

V is TRBV7-9 and J is TRBJ2-1; D ambiguous. CDR1 and CDR2 (germline): SEHNR, FQNEAQ (reference sequence). Trimming shortened V by 5 bases and J by 0 bases, and 11 bases separated the two germline ends. This CDR3 contains 15 residues. DNA for the CDR3: TGTGCCAGCAGCCCAGACACTTTCTCCTACAATGAGCAGTTCTTC. It translates to CASSPDTFSYNEQFF. Full variable domain (outside the CDR3, taken from reference TRBV7-9 and TRBJ2-1): DTGVSQNPRHKITKRGQNVTFRCDPISEHNRLYWYRQTLGQGPEFLTYFQNEAQLEKSRLLSDRFSAERPKGSFSTLEIQRTEQGDSAMYLCASSPDTFSYNEQFFGPGTRLTVL.

The chain links TRBV4-1 to TRBJ2-3; a possible D gene is TRBD1 (5 bases). Germline V lookup: CDR1 MGHRA, CDR2 YSYEKL. The V end lost 4 bases, the J end lost 2 bases, and 19 bases lay between the germline ends. This CDR3 contains 17 residues. In nucleotides, the CDR3 is TGCGCCAGCAGCCCTGCGCGGCAGGGTATGTACACAGATACGCAGTATTTT. It encodes CASSPARQGMYTDTQYF.

This clone was recorded only once. V and J are TRBV18 and TRBJ2-7; 14 bases fit TRBD2. J gave up 7 bases and V 3 bases, and 2 bases lay outside the gene matches. The CDR3 is 14 residues long. CDR1 and CDR2 (germline): KGHSH, LQKENI. The chain's CDR3 is CASSPGLAGAEQYF. In nucleotides, the CDR3 is TGTGCCAGCTCACCGGGACTAGCGGGAGCTGAGCAGTACTTC.

The V and J genes are TRBV7-3 and TRBJ2-7; the D gene is possibly TRBD2 (5 bases). Per the germline V gene, CDR1 is SGHTA and CDR2 is FQGTGA. Trimming pared 4 bases from V and 5 bases from J, leaving 12 bases between. The CDR3 runs 13 residues. The CDR3: CASSSRAGDEQYF. The CDR3 region has the DNA TGTGCCAGCAGCTCGAGGGCAGGCGACGAGCAGTACTTC.